This TCR beta chain is drawn from a study of cytomegalovirus exposure and HLA in healthy donors (dated by TCRdb to the late 2010s). About the investigation overall: An earlier analysis of approximately 640 of the donors reported 250 to 300 Gb of sequence data and 117 million unique TCR beta sequences from 190 million or so T cells. About 300 gigabases of sequencing data and tens of millions of unique TCR sequences were included in an early release covering 500 to 750 HLA-typed donors. The genetic ancestry cluster associated with self-reported Caucasian donors included about 84% of the 398 genotyped donors. The study aimed to test whether cataloging public T cell receptors could reveal signatures of past pathogen exposure. Using immunosequencing, the study profiled T cell repertoires from around 680 subjects and related those repertoires to cytomegalovirus serostatus. Besides the first cohort of more than 650 subjects, a separate validation cohort made up of 120 or so different subjects was used. The study combined high-throughput TCR immunosequencing, statistical association of individual TCRs with disease status, and machine learning to predict cytomegalovirus infection status. To study patterns of TCR occurrence, a later analysis re-analyzed previously published TCR beta repertoires from around 670 donors and added high-resolution HLA genotyping. Rather than using new phenotypic data, the later analysis identified candidate immune exposures from TCR beta sequences and from how often those sequences occurred across donors. In an earlier analysis of 550 to 700 of the donors, high-throughput TCR beta sequencing was used to judge whether each TCR beta V gene segment behaved as functional or pseudogenic. Donor age, sex, ethnicity and CMV serostatus were compiled alongside the repertoire data. A later genetic analysis used genome-wide SNP genotypes for about 60% of the roughly 700 donors, treating that subset as a discovery cohort. All discovery cohort repertoires had been generated using a single sequencing platform. Both class I and class II loci were covered by HLA typing, at four-digit resolution. The number of typed donors differed by locus: about 620-630 for A, B, C, DRB1 and DQB1; about 520 for DQA1; fewer than 610 for DPA1; and around 470 for DPB1. Several DR-DQ haplotypes were handled as single units for association and clustering because linkage in the cohort was strong. Across approximately 400 genotyped donors of the cohort, an average of approximately 220,000 unique TCR beta nucleotide sequences per donor were sequenced, and 15% to 20% of those sequences were non-productive. Overall study outcomes, separate from this receptor: In a later analysis, most CMV-associated TCR beta chains were found to appear HLA-restricted, with HLA associations seemingly driven largely by CMV exposure. Specific HLA alleles were associated with 15,000 to 20,000 TCR beta sequences at a false discovery rate of 0.05 in a later analysis. Broadly in line with IMGT annotations, most TCR beta V segments showed up in productive rearrangements about 87% or about 30% of the time in an earlier analysis of several hundred of the donors. In the study, 150 to 200 TCR beta chains were listed as associated with cytomegalovirus. Cytomegalovirus status was reported to be diagnosed by the classifier with high specificity and sensitivity in both the original and validation cohorts. An association between a missense DCLRE1C variant and V-gene and J-gene trimming of TCR beta chains was found in a later genetic analysis and replicated in an independent cohort. Assigning TCR associations to individual alleles was difficult when HLA alleles, especially DR and DQ, strongly co-occurred. The authors suggested that the approach could potentially be extended to other disease states and immunological phenotypes. The 87-base-pair reads could not distinguish some IMGT-functional V segments, including TRBV6-2 and TRBV6-3, so those segments were excluded. A later genetic analysis reported fewer N-insertions in productive TCRs among donors in an Asian-associated ancestry cluster than the approximately 700-donor mean. In vitro tests confirmed that a few of the cytomegalovirus-associated TCR beta chains recognize cytomegalovirus antigens. A further reported finding was that TCR beta sequences accurately predicted the HLA-A and HLA-B alleles for most subjects in the first cohort. Across donors, most TCR sequences were observed very rarely, whereas some public TCRs were present in many individuals. According to a later analysis, parvovirus B19, influenza, CMV and Epstein-Barr virus appeared linked to several top co-occurrence clusters. Sequencing depth was assumed to be roughly uniform across donors in the presence/absence analyses, though that assumption may not hold. Roughly 15 rarely observed V segments, including chromosome 9 orphons, were excluded from the earlier analysis of approximately 500 of the donors because counts were too low. In a later analysis, HLA-associated TCR beta chains were found to be more clonally expanded and to have lower generation probabilities than equally common non-associated chains. The only immune exposure information available for the cohort was CMV serostatus. Only TCR beta chains were sequenced in this cohort, and the absence of alpha or paired-chain data limited detectable features. A group of highly shared sequence variants was considered likely to be a technical artifact of the sequencing pipeline. HLA typing was unavailable for some donors at each locus, so association tests used only the typed subset. Linkage disequilibrium might explain the correlated functional status among segregating V segments, but an unknown experimental factor could not be excluded. A later analysis found that TCR association rates varied across HLA loci, with DRB1 alleles showing the most associated TCRs and HLA-C alleles the fewest.

In total, roughly 710 healthy bone marrow donors made up the cohort. Cohort members were all nominally healthy when sampled, although unrecorded immune exposures were likely present. The donor was CMV seropositive and was included in the group of approximately 310 seropositive cohort members. Each donor provided a peripheral blood sample, and peripheral blood mononuclear cells were used for TCR beta sequencing. The Qiagen DNeasy Blood Extraction Kit was used to extract genomic DNA from the blood cell samples. Concerning this clone itself: What this receptor recognizes is not known. Base qualities are not provided; no much larger clone lies one nucleotide away.

V is reduced by 1 base and J by 0 bases, leaving a spacing of 16 bases between them. Its CDR3 holds 18 amino acids, cysteine through phenylalanine. CDR3 DNA only is kept here, 54 bases in frame from base 1. CDR1 and CDR2 (MNHNS, SASEGT) derive from the germline V gene. The library was built by means of the immunoSEQ multiplex PCR assay. For the multiplex PCR, a mixture combining 60 forward primers for TCR Vbeta segments and 13 reverse primers for TCR Jbeta segments was used. The CDR3 region of rearranged TCR beta genes was amplified from genomic DNA by a multiplex PCR assay. The Illumina HiSeq System was used to sequence the amplified TCR beta libraries as 87-base-pair reads. In the original analysis: A later analysis tallied tens of millions of unique TCR beta chains across the 600 to 700 repertoires, and approximately 9.9 million of those chains were shared by two or more donors. Raw reads were error-corrected and collapsed into unique sequences by a nearest-neighbor algorithm in which closely related sequences were merged to remove PCR and sequencing errors. V, D and J gene segments were assigned by aligning CDR3 sequences to IMGT reference sequences. For a sequence to be retained, a match of at least six nucleotides was required to both a V gene segment and a J gene segment. A rearrangement counted as productive if the CDR3 had no stop codons and remained in frame with V and J, and every other rearrangement counted as non-productive. CDR3 was defined by IMGT convention, running from the second conserved V-encoded cysteine to the conserved J-encoded phenylalanine. Sequences without an unambiguous match to a single V gene segment were excluded from the earlier analysis of approximately 600 of the donors. In an earlier analysis of several hundred of the donors, V segments were called functional above 56.7% productive rearrangements and were called segregating when the between-donor standard deviation exceeded 5%. A statistical classification framework was built to diagnose cytomegalovirus status from the catalog of TCR beta chain sequences. A later analysis assigned V and J genes by comparing TCR nucleotide sequences with IMGT/GENE-DB human TR gene sequences. Using the TCRdist pipeline, a later analysis assigned CDR3 sequences along with most-parsimonious VDJ recombination scenarios. In a later analysis, every TCR beta chain was defined by the combination of its CDR3 amino acid sequence and its V-gene family, and reads without a unique V-gene family were dropped. A later analysis removed 592 highly shared, low-generation-probability nucleotide sequences to deal with suspected cross-contamination and a sequencing artifact. For each public chain, a later analysis derived a clonal expansion index from normalized ranks of inferred template counts within each repertoire. Generation probabilities in a later analysis came from a VDJ recombination model fitted to out-of-frame rearrangements, and those results were checked against IGoR. In a later analysis, TCR-TCR, TCR-HLA and TCR-CMV co-occurrence was scored with hypergeometric tests, and a repertoire-size bias correction was applied to TCR pairs. A later analysis estimated false discovery rates by permuting HLA or CMV assignments 20 times. A later analysis grouped co-occurring TCRs with DBSCAN, adding TCRdist sequence similarity when clustering within HLA-allele-positive subsets. Repertoires with fewer than 30,000 or more than 120,000 public chains were left out of co-occurrence clustering, as were about 5 repertoires with anomalous nucleotide sharing. TCRdb carries this immuneACCESS record with in-frame sequences only. Its versions omit some clonotypes, under half of them owing to an unresolved V gene in the studies checked, with the rest unexplained. V and J calls and clone size are those listed in that table; D and trimming were worked out from the DNA. The sample table shows 150,000 to 200,000 clones, and roughly 85% are seen once. The ten largest clones take up just under 6.5% of the sample.

The receptor was derived from a man in his forties or fifties in good health and CMV-seropositive. The V and J segments used are TRBV6-1 and TRBJ1-5, and TRBD1 may be the D gene, going by 6 matching bases. The specimen was PBMCs. In nucleotides, the sequence is TGTGCCAGCAGTGAAGTGGGGTTTTTAGGGGGTAGCAATCAGCCCCAGCATTTT. This yields the protein CASSEVGFLGGSNQPQHF.